These 29 T cell receptor beta chains were sequenced from one sample in a study of T cell responses to AZD1222 COVID-19 vaccine. Here immunoSEQ multiplex PCR was the method, and the copy in TCRdb shows in-frame clones only, minus some. This sample has about 110,000 clones, with about 90% found just once. The sample was peripheral blood, taken 28 days after the second AZD1222 dose. These receptors all stem from an adult who received the AZD1222 COVID-19 vaccine.

This clone was recorded once. This sequence joins TRBV5-1 and TRBJ2-7; D unresolved. Germline values: CDR1 SGHRS, CDR2 YFSETQ. Trimming shortened V by 2 bases and J by 0 bases, and 15 bases separated the two germline ends. This CDR3 comprises 16 residues. The CDR3 sequence is CASSLNPGGSSYEQYF. The DNA of the CDR3 is TGCGCCAGCAGCTTAAACCCTGGTGGAAGCTCCTACGAGCAGTACTTC.

This clone was observed once. The genes are TRBV3-1 (or the pseudogene TRBV3-2) and TRBJ2-4; 8 nucleotides line up with TRBD2. The CDR3 is made up of 17 amino acids. Trimming removed 4 bases from V and 0 bases from J; junction bases left unmatched: 8. In germline, CDR1 is LGHDT, CDR2 YNNKEL (reference sequence). The CDR3 region has the DNA TGTGCCAGCAGCCCTCGTACTAGCGGCCTAGCCAAAAACATTCAGTACTTC. Protein sequence: CASSPRTSGLAKNIQYF.

The chain uses TRBV5-4 and TRBJ2-5; TRBD2 matches at 14 bases. CDR1 is SGHNT, CDR2 YYREEE, per germline (reference sequence). The V gene end was trimmed by 4 bases and the J gene end by 1 base; junction bases not matched to a gene: 9. The CDR3 totals 18 residues. The CDR3 here is CASSHRLAGGLIQETQYF. CDR3 nucleotide sequence: TGTGCCAGCAGCCACCGACTAGCGGGGGGGCTGATCCAAGAGACCCAGTACTTC.

This chain links TRBV3-1 (or the pseudogene TRBV3-2) with TRBJ2-1; D gene uncertain. From germline, CDR1 is LGHDT and CDR2 YNNKEL (reference sequence). The CDR3 loop spans 12 amino acids. V lost 1 base and J lost 12, with 10 bases in between. The CDR3 DNA sequence: TGTGCCAGCAGCCAAGGGCCATTAGGGCAGTTCTTC. Translation: CASSQGPLGQFF.

The chain recombines TRBV19 with TRBJ1-5, with D uncertain. V gave up 5 bases and J gave up 3 bases, with 11 bases separating them. Germline V gene lookup returns CDR1 LNHDA and CDR2 SQIVND (reference sequence). This CDR3 spans 14 amino acids. This CDR3 reads CASSVGRNNQPQHF. The CDR3 DNA follows: TGTGCCAGTAGTGTTGGACGGAACAATCAGCCCCAGCATTTT.

This clone was observed once. The chain combines TRBV28 with TRBJ1-6; perhaps TRBD1 as D (6 bases). Germline V lookup: CDR1 MDHEN, CDR2 SYDVKM. The CDR3 consists of 16 residues. Deletions cut 8 bases from V and 7 bases from J, with 21 bases between. CDR3: CASGTITGPRNSPLHF. In DNA, the CDR3 is TGTGCCAGCGGAACAATTACAGGGCCACGGAATTCACCCCTCCACTTT.

The chain links TRBV5-1 to TRBJ2-1; 8 nucleotides line up with TRBD2. The CDR3 totals 17 residues. Germline CDR1 is SGHRS and CDR2 is YFSETQ. With V trimmed by 1 base and J by 4 bases, 10 bases remained unmatched. This chain's CDR3 is CASSLQQTGGVYNEQFF. The CDR3 nucleotides are TGCGCCAGCAGCTTGCAACAGACGGGAGGGGTGTACAATGAGCAGTTCTTC.

This chain connects TRBV27 to TRBJ1-4; weak D call: TRBD1 (5 bases). CDR1 is MNHEY and CDR2 is SMNVEV in the germline V gene (reference sequence). Trimming took off 5 bases at V and 1 base at J, with 8 bases between the two ends. This CDR3 contains 14 residues. The CDR3 reads CASSRRGTNEKLFF. CDR3 nucleotide sequence: TGTGCCAGCAGTCGTAGGGGAACTAATGAAAAACTGTTTTTT.

The chain couples TRBV5-6 to TRBJ1-6, with no clear D. Germline values: CDR1 SGHDT, CDR2 YYEEEE. The CDR3 runs to 13 residues. Trimming removed 1 base at V and 9 bases at J, with 8 bases between. CDR3 DNA sequence: TGTGCCAGCAGCTTGAAGGAGGGTTCACCCCTCCACTTT. It codes for CASSLKEGSPLHF.

The chain joins TRBV5-4 to TRBJ1-1; 9 bases fit TRBD1. This CDR3 is built from 14 residues. The V segment lost 4 bases and the J segment 1 base; nucleotides outside the gene matches: 2. Germline assignment: CDR1 SGHNT and CDR2 YYREEE (reference sequence). In nucleotides, the CDR3 is TGTGCCAGCAGCCGGACAGGGGAGAACACTGAAGCTTTCTTT. Protein: CASSRTGENTEAFF. Full variable domain (rest looked up from reference TRBV5-4 and TRBJ1-1): ETGVTQSPTHLIKTRGQQVTLRCSSQSGHNTVSWYQQALGQGPQFIFQYYREEENGRGNFPPRFSGLQFPNYSSELNVNALELDDSALYLCASSRTGENTEAFFGQGTRLTVV.

The genes are TRBV30 and TRBJ1-2, with D perhaps TRBD1 (6 bases). CDR1 is GTSNPN, CDR2 SVGIG, per germline (reference sequence). The CDR3 is made up of 14 amino acids. Trimming took off 4 bases at V and 5 bases at J, with 17 bases between the two ends. The CDR3 is CAWTRGWGLYGYTF. The CDR3 DNA is TGTGCCTGGACCCGGGGGTGGGGGCTTTATGGCTACACCTTC.

V usage is TRBV5-4 and J usage is TRBJ2-1, with D perhaps TRBD2 (5 bases). Germline-derived CDR1 and CDR2 are SGHNT and YYREEE (reference sequence). V gave up 0 bases and J gave up 5 bases, with 15 bases separating them. The CDR3 length is 16 residues. CDR3 region: CASSLDGLAQNNEQFF. CDR3 bases: TGTGCCAGCAGCTTGGACGGGCTAGCCCAGAACAATGAGCAGTTCTTC.

CDR3 bases: TGTGCCAGCAGCTTTTCAGGAACGGAGACCCAGTACTTC. Translating it yields CASSFSGTETQYF. The chain combines TRBV5-4 with TRBJ2-5; no clear D. This CDR3 region has 13 residues. Trimming shortened V by 2 bases and J by 5 bases, and 10 bases separated the two germline ends. The germline V gene encodes CDR1 SGHNT and CDR2 YYREEE (reference sequence).

The rearrangement uses TRBV5-1 and TRBJ2-3, with D possibly matching TRBD2 (6 bases). Trimming pared 0 bases from V and 3 bases from J, leaving 14 bases between. Germline CDR1 reads SGHRS; CDR2 reads YFSETQ. The CDR3 has 16 residues. In nucleotides, the CDR3 is TGCGCCAGCAGCTTGGCCTCGGGGGTAAATACAGATACGCAGTATTTT. Encoded protein: CASSLASGVNTDTQYF.

The V and J genes are TRBV12-3 or TRBV12-4 and TRBJ1-1; the D is unclear. The CDR3 has 13 residues. V shed 3 bases and J shed 0 bases, with 5 bases lying between them. CDR3 region: CASSFDMNTEAFF. Written as DNA, the CDR3 is TGTGCCAGCAGTTTCGACATGAACACTGAAGCTTTCTTT.

The J gene is TRBJ2-7, the V gene TRBV12-5, with no clear D. V was cut by 5 bases and J by 7 bases, with 15 bases left in between. Germline V gene sequence: CDR1 LGHNT, CDR2 FRNRAP. The CDR3 is 13 residues long. This CDR3 reads CASGPGPFGEQYF. CDR3 nucleotide sequence: TGTGCTAGTGGTCCCGGGCCCTTCGGGGAGCAGTACTTC.

The chain recombines TRBV27 with TRBJ2-7; D is possibly TRBD2 (5 bases). Germline V gene sequence: CDR1 MNHEY, CDR2 SMNVEV (reference sequence). Trimming removed 6 bases at V and 0 bases at J, with 15 bases between. This CDR3 has 15 amino acids. The chain's CDR3 is CASRVTVDSSYEQYF. The CDR3 bases are TGTGCCAGCAGAGTAACGGTGGACTCCTCCTACGAGCAGTACTTC.

The chain combines TRBV30 with TRBJ2-3; no firm D call. The length of the CDR3 is 13 residues. Trimming took 1 base from V and 4 from J, leaving 9 bases between them. The V gene's germline CDR1 is GTSNPN and CDR2 SVGIG (reference sequence). CDR3 in amino acids: CAWSGTRADTQYF. CDR3 bases: TGTGCCTGGAGTGGTACCCGGGCAGATACGCAGTATTTT.

The chain combines TRBV27 with TRBJ1-5; TRBD1 matches at 7 bases. Germline CDR1 MNHEY, CDR2 SMNVEV (reference sequence). The CDR3 extends over 15 amino acids. The V segment lost 6 bases and the J segment 0 bases; nucleotides outside the gene matches: 5. The CDR3 DNA reads TGTGCCAGCAGGAGAGGACAGGATAGCAATCAGCCCCAGCATTTT. This gives the protein CASRRGQDSNQPQHF.

The rearrangement joins TRBV18 to TRBJ2-5; 9 bases fit TRBD1. Trimming cost V 3 bases and J 5 bases; bases outside gene matches: 7. CDR1 is KGHSH, CDR2 LQKENI, per germline. The CDR3 is 15 residues long. In nucleotides, the CDR3 is TGTGCCAGCTCACCGGGACAGGGTAGTAGGGAGACCCAGTACTTC. Translated, it gives CASSPGQGSRETQYF. Filled out from reference TRBV18 and TRBJ2-5, the complete variable domain reads NAGVMQNPRHLVRRRGQEARLRCSPMKGHSHVYWYRQLPEEGLKFMVYLQKENIIDESGMPKERFSAEFPKEGPSILRIQQVVRGDSAAYFCASSPGQGSRETQYFGPGTRLLVL.

This chain links TRBV5-1 with TRBJ1-1; TRBD1 matches 8 bases. V lost 3 bases and J lost 1; bases outside the gene matches: 14. CDR1 is SGHRS and CDR2 is YFSETQ in the germline V gene. This CDR3 is 18 amino acids long. CDR3 residues: CASSWDRRGRSSNTEAFF. Here the CDR3 DNA reads TGCGCCAGCAGCTGGGACCGCAGGGGGCGCTCCTCGAACACTGAAGCTTTCTTT.

The chain uses TRBV27 and TRBJ1-5; D gene ambiguous. CDR3 length: 21 amino acids. V lost 0 bases and J lost 6, with 30 bases in between. Looked up from germline, CDR1 is MNHEY and CDR2 is SMNVEV (reference sequence). This CDR3 reads CASSLSPGQTLSNTPLQPQHF. As DNA, the CDR3 is TGTGCCAGCAGTTTATCCCCCGGCCAAACACTAAGCAATACTCCTCTTCAGCCCCAGCATTTT.

This clone was counted a few times. V and J are TRBV19 and TRBJ1-1; D is perhaps TRBD1 (6 bases). The CDR3 loop spans 16 amino acids. The V gene's germline CDR1 is LNHDA and CDR2 SQIVND (reference sequence). V gave up 7 bases and J gave up 3 bases, with 21 bases separating them. The CDR3 nucleotides read TGTGCCAGTACTCAGGGCCCTGGGGGGGCCGACACTGAAGCTTTCTTT. The encoded protein is CASTQGPGGADTEAFF.

Only one count was recorded for this clone. The chain recombines TRBV28 with TRBJ2-7, with TRBD2 matching 8 bases. The CDR3 covers 14 residues. Trimming at V came to 6 bases and at J to 1 base, leaving 5 bases not matched to a gene. Germline V lookup: CDR1 MDHEN, CDR2 SYDVKM. The CDR3, as DNA: TGTGCCAGCAGGCGGAGCGGGAGTTCCTACGAGCAGTACTTC. This codes for CASRRSGSSYEQYF.

The chain recombines TRBV5-1 with TRBJ1-5, with D uncertain. The CDR3 is made up of 15 amino acids. Trimming removed 2 bases from V and 0 bases from J, with 9 bases in between. Looked up from germline, CDR1 is SGHRS and CDR2 is YFSETQ. This CDR3 is CASSFAGDSNQPQHF. The DNA for the CDR3 is TGCGCCAGCAGCTTTGCGGGAGATAGCAATCAGCCCCAGCATTTT.

The V call is TRBV10-3, the J call TRBJ1-5; 8 nucleotides match TRBD1. This CDR3 spans 13 amino acids. J lost 5 bases, V lost 6 bases, and 3 bases had no gene match. Germline values: CDR1 ENHRY, CDR2 SYGVKD. This chain's CDR3 is CAIRGQVDQPQHF. DNA for the CDR3: TGTGCCATCAGGGGACAGGTCGATCAGCCCCAGCATTTT.

This chain connects TRBV7-8 to TRBJ1-3; no definite D call. This CDR3 contains 14 residues. V was pared by 2 bases and J by 3 bases, with 8 bases between. Germline CDR1 reads SGHVS; CDR2 reads FQNEAQ. DNA for the CDR3: TGTGCCAGCAGCTTAAACATTCTTGGAAACACCATATATTTT. The encoded protein is CASSLNILGNTIYF.

This chain links TRBV12-3 or TRBV12-4 with TRBJ1-5; a possible D gene is TRBD1 (5 bases). The CDR3 runs 12 residues. Trimming left V 5 bases short and J 6 bases short, with 8 bases between. CDR3 DNA: TGTGCCAGCAGTCAACAGGTTCAGCCCCAGCATTTT. It encodes CASSQQVQPQHF.

This sequence joins TRBV19 and TRBJ1-2; 7 nucleotides agree with TRBD1. The germline V gene has CDR1 LNHDA and CDR2 SQIVND (reference sequence). This CDR3 region has 14 residues. J lost 3 bases, V lost 3 bases, and 4 bases had no gene match. The CDR3, as DNA: TGTGCCAGTAGTATTTTGCAGGGGGACTATGGCTACACCTTC. This encodes CASSILQGDYGYTF.